Listed here are 9 T cell receptor beta chains from one sample, sequenced in a study of shared clonotypes between healthy human individuals. The method was immunoSEQ multiplex PCR; TCRdb's version includes in-frame clones alone and lacks a portion of them. The table records over a million clones, 96% of them present only once. Sequences were obtained from naive CD4+ T cells sorted from blood. Indicated subset: CD45RA+ positively selected. The receptors shown here come from a man aged 25 to 40 in good health.

The CDR3, as DNA: TGTGCCAGCAGCTTGCAGCGGGGGAGCACAGATACGCAGTATTTT. It translates to CASSLQRGSTDTQYF. The gene calls are TRBV7-6 and TRBJ2-3; 8 nucleotides agree with TRBD2. V lost 3 bases and J lost 0; bases outside the gene matches: 2. CDR1 and CDR2 (germline): SGHVS, FNYEAQ. This CDR3 spans 15 amino acids.

The chain uses TRBV18 and TRBJ2-5; 7 nucleotides agree with TRBD1. V lost 2 bases, J lost 3 bases, and 18 bases stayed unmatched. The germline gives CDR1 KGHSH, CDR2 LQKENI. This CDR3 spans 19 amino acids. The CDR3 reads CASSPDRSNRGPFEETQYF. Here the CDR3 DNA reads TGTGCCAGCTCACCAGATCGGAGTAACAGGGGACCCTTCGAAGAGACCCAGTACTTC. Filled out from reference TRBV18 and TRBJ2-5, the complete variable domain reads NAGVMQNPRHLVRRRGQEARLRCSPMKGHSHVYWYRQLPEEGLKFMVYLQKENIIDESGMPKERFSAEFPKEGPSILRIQQVVRGDSAAYFCASSPDRSNRGPFEETQYFGPGTRLLVL.

In this sample, this clone turned up once. The V gene is TRBV14, the J gene TRBJ1-1; D gene uncertain. V was pared by 0 bases and J by 0 bases, with 14 bases between. Germline V gene sequence: CDR1 SGHDN, CDR2 FVKESK. CDR3 length equals 17 residues. CDR3 residues: CASSQEVIVALNTEAFF. The CDR3 DNA is TGTGCCAGCAGCCAAGAAGTGATCGTGGCTTTGAACACTGAAGCTTTCTTT.

This rearrangement joins TRBV5-4 to TRBJ1-1; weak D call: TRBD1 (5 bases). The CDR3 covers 18 residues. The V gene's germline CDR1 is SGHNT and CDR2 YYREEE (reference sequence). V was pared by 0 bases and J by 0 bases, with 18 bases between. In DNA form, the CDR3 reads TGTGCCAGCAGCTTGGAGGGACCGCGGTTGGGGATGAACACTGAAGCTTTCTTT. It is translated as CASSLEGPRLGMNTEAFF.

J is TRBJ1-2 and V is TRBV6-6, with TRBD1 matching 9 bases. CDR1 is MNHNY and CDR2 is SVGAGI in the germline V gene (reference sequence). This CDR3 has 12 residues. Trimming took 6 bases from V and 4 from J; bases not matched to a gene: 0. The CDR3: CASRDRGYGYTF. CDR3 DNA sequence: TGTGCCAGCAGGGACAGGGGCTATGGCTACACCTTC.

The CDR3 DNA follows: TGTGCCAGCCAAGGGGGGACAGGATTCACCGGGGAGCTGTTTTTT. It is translated as CASQGGTGFTGELFF. The V and J genes are TRBV9 and TRBJ2-2; 8 bases align to TRBD1. From germline, CDR1 is SGDLS and CDR2 YYNGEE. The CDR3 spans 15 residues. After removal of 7 bases from V and 4 bases from J, the junction contained 9 bases not matched to a gene.

This clone has more than one count but fewer than ten. The CDR3 region has the DNA TGTGCCAGCAGTGATCCGCCCCCCGGGCAGTTCTTC. Its protein product is CASSDPPPGQFF. The chain couples TRBV2 to TRBJ2-1; D gene uncertain. Germline CDR1 is SNHLY and CDR2 is FYNNEI. V was shortened by 3 bases and J by 12 bases, with 12 bases between the two germline ends. The CDR3 is made up of 12 amino acids.

This chain joins TRBV29-1 and TRBJ1-5; 7 positions agree with TRBD1. Germline V gene lookup returns CDR1 SQVTM and CDR2 ANQGSEA. The CDR3 loop spans 13 amino acids. V shed 7 bases, J shed 4 bases, and the junction held 7 bases outside the gene matches. The chain's CDR3 is CSASGGINQPQHF. CDR3 DNA: TGCAGCGCCTCAGGGGGGATAAATCAGCCCCAGCATTTT.

This clone showed up just once. The V and J genes are TRBV2 and TRBJ2-7; D not certain. This CDR3 spans 14 amino acids. CDR1 and CDR2 from the germline V gene are SNHLY and FYNNEI. V lost 3 bases to trimming and J lost 9 bases, with 18 bases between them. In nucleotides, the CDR3 is TGTGCCAGCAGTGATTTGGTTCTAGAAGTGGTGCAGTACTTC. This gives the protein CASSDLVLEVVQYF.